This T cell receptor beta chain was found in a study of glioma-infiltrating T cells after dendritic cell vaccination. Amplification used 60 V beta primers and 13 J beta primers. Libraries were prepared by immunoSEQ multiplex PCR; TCRdb keeps only in-frame clonotypes and omits some of them. The sample gives approximately 90,000 clones, roughly four fifths of which show up once; 2% to 2.5% is in the top ten. Specified time point: after dendritic cell vaccination, including at tumor progression/relapse. From germline, CDR1 is SNHLY and CDR2 FYNNEI. The CDR3 is made up of 17 amino acids. V was pared by 2 bases and J by 0 bases, with 3 bases of the junction left unmatched.

V usage is TRBV2 and J usage is TRBJ1-6; 8 positions match TRBD1. Sample: blood, taken after dendritic cell vaccination. This TCR derives from a human donor with glioblastoma. The CDR3 reads CASSERQGSSYNSPLHF. CDR3 DNA sequence: TGTGCCAGCAGTGAAAGACAGGGGAGCTCCTATAATTCACCCCTCCACTTT.